Listed below are T cell receptor beta chains from one sample, sequenced in a study of monozygotic twins with inflammatory bowel disease. Following a re-call of the 5' RACE reads, TCRdb has one entry per CDR3 protein and lacks DNA. The sample table sets out roughly 330,000 distinct CDR3 sequences. Sequences were obtained from blood. Every receptor here comes from a human donor with ulcerative colitis or Crohn's disease, or a healthy co-twin of an affected twin (not recorded which). The CDR3 runs from the conserved cysteine through the conserved F or W.

V gene	J gene	CDR3 protein
TRBV20-1	TRBJ2-7	CSARDRREATYEQYF
TRBV11-2	TRBJ2-7	CASSFSGRTTLEYEQYF
TRBV29-1	TRBJ2-1	CSVEDGRLAGEEQFF
TRBV6-6	TRBJ1-2	CAGSGDSGYTF
TRBV6-2/TRBV6-3	TRBJ1-5	CASSQTGQGPPQPQHF
TRBV28	TRBJ1-5	CASSPGGGGGNQPQHF
TRBV29-1	TRBJ2-1	CSAPLLAGRYNEQFF
TRBV20-1	TRBJ2-7	CSARGAGGSYEQYF
TRBV19	TRBJ1-4	CASSPRDVGEKLFF
TRBV12-3/TRBV12-4	TRBJ2-1	CASSRGGVSSDEQFF
TRBV10-3	TRBJ1-5	CAISESPRGRGSNQPQHF
TRBV20-1	TRBJ2-5	CSASAGGAETQYF
TRBV6-6	TRBJ2-2	CASSSIQSGELFF
TRBV28	TRBJ1-6	CASTSPGQVNSPLHF
TRBV5-1	TRBJ2-1	CASSLGGLAGDEQFF
TRBV12-3/TRBV12-4	TRBJ1-1	CASSFGGGVGAFF
TRBV5-1	TRBJ1-1	CASSLRTGGVNTEAFF
TRBV12-3/TRBV12-4	TRBJ1-1	CASSLGGTGIVEAFF
TRBV20-1	TRBJ2-5	CSALAPGQGEETQYF
TRBV4-1	TRBJ1-1	CASSQEDRGSEAFF
TRBV5-5	TRBJ1-1	CASSLATVNTEAFF
TRBV18	TRBJ2-1	CASSPLEGRDNEQFF
TRBV4-3	TRBJ2-6	CASSQGNLAGPNVLTF
TRBV12-3/TRBV12-4	TRBJ1-4	CASSLFSATNEKLFF
TRBV28	TRBJ2-7	CASSSLKPGQGSAGSSYEQYF
TRBV5-6	TRBJ1-3	CASSGIGRISGNTIYF
TRBV5-1	TRBJ2-7	CASSSSPGTYEQYF
TRBV3-1	TRBJ2-1	CASSQVRRPSNEQFF
TRBV28	TRBJ2-5	CASSLVSVETQYF
TRBV7-9	TRBJ1-2	CASSLGGRGPQF
TRBV6-1	TRBJ1-2	CASLKAGGNYGYTF
TRBV5-1	TRBJ1-2	CVSRVRAGDGYTF
TRBV28	TRBJ2-7	CASKDGGPTYEQYF
TRBV29-1	TRBJ2-5	CSVGAAKETQYF
TRBV11-2	TRBJ2-2	CASSVGTTNTGELFF
TRBV29-1	TRBJ1-4	CSVEDRGSSNEKLFF
TRBV29-1	TRBJ1-1	CSVVRRMNTEAFF
TRBV5-1	TRBJ2-1	CASSLVAGSQNEQFF
TRBV5-1	TRBJ2-2	CASSLYRRENTGELFF
TRBV5-1	TRBJ2-2	CASSPGTGVTGELFF
TRBV5-1	TRBJ2-3	CASSRAYTDTQYF
TRBV10-3	TRBJ2-2	CAILATGELFF
TRBV6-5	TRBJ2-7	CASSRPDRYEQYF
TRBV12-2	TRBJ2-3	CASRFLPPLAGGRTDTQYF
TRBV20-1	TRBJ2-1	CTNGAGGYPYNEQFF
TRBV4-1	TRBJ1-4	CASSQFRTTNEKLFF
TRBV6-2/TRBV6-3	TRBJ2-2	CASSNSNTGELFF
TRBV19	TRBJ1-5	CASSNTGGGQPQHF
TRBV14	TRBJ2-1	CASSRWDTRSYNEQFF
TRBV4-1	TRBJ2-5	CASSQVFAGEQETQYF
TRBV2	TRBJ2-7	CAGKEDRGLLEQYF
TRBV12-3/TRBV12-4	TRBJ2-5	CASSRLAGEGETQYF
TRBV4-1	TRBJ2-3	CASSPRQLGADTQYF